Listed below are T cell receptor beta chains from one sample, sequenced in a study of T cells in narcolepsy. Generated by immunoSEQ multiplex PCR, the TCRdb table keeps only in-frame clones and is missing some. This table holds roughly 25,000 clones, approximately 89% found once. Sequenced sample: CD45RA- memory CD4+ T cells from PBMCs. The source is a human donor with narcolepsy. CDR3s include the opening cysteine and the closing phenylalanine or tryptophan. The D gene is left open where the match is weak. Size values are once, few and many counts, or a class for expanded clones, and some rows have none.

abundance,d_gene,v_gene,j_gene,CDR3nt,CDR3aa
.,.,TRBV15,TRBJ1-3,TGTGCCACCAGCCGACCTGACAGCCCCTCTGGAAACACCATATATTTT,CATSRPDSPSGNTIYF
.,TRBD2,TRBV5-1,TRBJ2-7,TGCGCCAGCAGCTTGGATAGCGGGAGGGCCTACGAGCAGTACTTC,CASSLDSGRAYEQYF
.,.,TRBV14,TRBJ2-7,TGTGCCAGCAGCCTCGGGACTTTCACCGAGCAGTACTTC,CASSLGTFTEQYF
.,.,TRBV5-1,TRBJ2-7,TGCGCCAGCAGCCGAGACAGCTACGAGCAGTACTTC,CASSRDSYEQYF
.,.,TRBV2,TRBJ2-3,TGTGCCAGCAACCTCCTAGGCCCTAGCACAGATACGCAGTATTTT,CASNLLGPSTDTQYF
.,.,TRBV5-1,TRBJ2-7,TGCGCCAGCAGCTTGGGGCAGGGGATCAACGAGCAGTACTTC,CASSLGQGINEQYF
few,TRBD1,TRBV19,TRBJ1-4,TGTGCCAGTAGTGGCCGGACAGGGGTTGAAAAACTGTTTTTT,CASSGRTGVEKLFF
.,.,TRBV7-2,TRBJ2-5,TGTGCCAGCAGCCAAGACAGGGAGACCCAGTACTTC,CASSQDRETQYF
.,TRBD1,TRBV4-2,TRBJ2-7,TGTGCCAGCAGCCAGCCGGGACAGGGGGTCTACGAGCAGTACTTC,CASSQPGQGVYEQYF
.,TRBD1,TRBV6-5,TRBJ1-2,TGTGCCAGCAGTTCTACATGGACAGGGAAGGGCTACACCTTC,CASSSTWTGKGYTF
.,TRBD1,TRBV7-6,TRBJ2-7,TGTGCCAGCAGCTACATAGCGGGACAGGGGAGTGGCGAGCAGTACTTC,CASSYIAGQGSGEQYF
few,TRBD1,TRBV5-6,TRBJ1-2,TGTGCCAGCAGCTTGGGACAGGGGGAGGACTATGGCTACACCTTC,CASSLGQGEDYGYTF
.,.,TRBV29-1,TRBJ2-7,TGCAGCGCCACTAAGGGCGTTCGGACTCAAACCTACGAGCAGTACTTC,CSATKGVRTQTYEQYF
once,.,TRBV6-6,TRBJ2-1,TGTGCCAGCAGTTACTCTGCGGGATTATACAATGAGCAGTTCTTC,CASSYSAGLYNEQFF
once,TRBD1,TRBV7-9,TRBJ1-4,TGTGCCAGCAGCTTAGGGACAGGGGCCGTCCATGAAAAACTGTTTTTT,CASSLGTGAVHEKLFF
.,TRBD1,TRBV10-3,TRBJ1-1,TGTGCCATCAGTGTCCGATCGGGACAGGGTGAGGATGGTTTCCCTGAAGCTTTCTTT,CAISVRSGQGEDGFPEAFF
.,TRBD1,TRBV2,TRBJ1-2,TGTGCCAGCGGACAGGGTATCTATGGCTACACCTTC,CASGQGIYGYTF
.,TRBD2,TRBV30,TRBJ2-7,TGTGCCTGGAGTGTACTCTCCGGCGGGAGGTCCGAGCAGTACTTC,CAWSVLSGGRSEQYF
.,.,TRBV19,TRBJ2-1,TGTGCCAGTAGTATAGAGGGGGGAAAGCAGTTCTTC,CASSIEGGKQFF
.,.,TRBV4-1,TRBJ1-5,TGCGCCAGCAGCCAGCAACTCGGAGATCAGCCCCAGCATTTT,CASSQQLGDQPQHF
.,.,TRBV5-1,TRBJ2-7,TGCGCCAGCAGCTTCCGGGACATGTCCTACGAGCAGTACTTC,CASSFRDMSYEQYF
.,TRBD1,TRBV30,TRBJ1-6,TGTGCCTGGAATTACAGGGGACCCTCACCCCTCCACTTT,CAWNYRGPSPLHF